This T cell receptor beta chain was sequenced in a study of shared clonotypes between healthy human individuals. Study results and caveats: The authors sampled blood alone, and tissue repertoires likely differ.

On this clone itself: Its target is unknown.

Profiled with immunoSEQ multiplex PCR; TCRdb holds only in-frame clones, not every one. The table records about 490,000 clones, around 78% of them present only once. The germline V gene has CDR1 KGHSH and CDR2 LQKENI. Trimming removed 2 bases from V and 3 bases from J; junction bases left unmatched: 4. The CDR3 contains 15 residues. The chain joins TRBV18 to TRBJ2-3; 8 bases are shared with TRBD2. Material: PBMCs. The receptor was isolated from a woman in her 40s in good health. Some clones in this sample may be carry-over from other donors' samples. CDR3 region: CASSPGGGRTDTQYF. In DNA form, the CDR3 reads TGTGCCAGCTCACCAGGTGGCGGGAGGACAGATACGCAGTATTTT.